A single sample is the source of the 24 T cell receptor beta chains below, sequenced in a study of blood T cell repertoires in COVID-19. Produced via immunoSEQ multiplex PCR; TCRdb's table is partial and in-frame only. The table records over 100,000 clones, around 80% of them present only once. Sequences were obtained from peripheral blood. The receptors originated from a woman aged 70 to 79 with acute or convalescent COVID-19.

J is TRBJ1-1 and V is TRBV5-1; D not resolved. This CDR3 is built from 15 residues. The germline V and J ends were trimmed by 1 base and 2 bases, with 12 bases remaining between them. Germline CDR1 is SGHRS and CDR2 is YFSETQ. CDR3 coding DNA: TGCGCCAGCAGCTTGTGGGGAGGCGATAACACTGAAGCTTTCTTT. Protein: CASSLWGGDNTEAFF.

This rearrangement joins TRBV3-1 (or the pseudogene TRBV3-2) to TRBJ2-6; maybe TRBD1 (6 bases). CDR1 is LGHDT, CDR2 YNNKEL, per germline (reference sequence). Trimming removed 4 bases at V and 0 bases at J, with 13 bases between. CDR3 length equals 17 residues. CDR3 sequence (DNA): TGTGCCAGCAGCCTGACAGGCCCTAGCTCTGGGGCCAACGTCCTGACTTTC. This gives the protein CASSLTGPSSGANVLTF.

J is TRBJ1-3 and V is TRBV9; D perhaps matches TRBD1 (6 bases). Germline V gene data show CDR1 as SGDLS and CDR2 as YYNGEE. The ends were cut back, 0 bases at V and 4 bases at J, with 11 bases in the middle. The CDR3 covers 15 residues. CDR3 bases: TGTGCCAGCAGCGTAGCTACCGGGACAGGAAACACCATATATTTT. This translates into CASSVATGTGNTIYF.

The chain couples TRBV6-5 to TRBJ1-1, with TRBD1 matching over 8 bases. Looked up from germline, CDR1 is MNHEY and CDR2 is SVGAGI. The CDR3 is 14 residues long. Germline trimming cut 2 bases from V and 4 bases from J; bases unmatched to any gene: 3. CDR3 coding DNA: TGTGCCAGCAGTTACGGAACAGGGGGCACTGAAGCTTTCTTT. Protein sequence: CASSYGTGGTEAFF.

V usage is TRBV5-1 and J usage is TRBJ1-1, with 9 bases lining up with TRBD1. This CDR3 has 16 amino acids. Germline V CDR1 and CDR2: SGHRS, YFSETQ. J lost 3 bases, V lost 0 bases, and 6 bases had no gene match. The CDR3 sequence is CASSLGPTGGDTEAFF. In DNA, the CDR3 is TGCGCCAGCAGCTTGGGGCCGACAGGGGGTGACACTGAAGCTTTCTTT.

CDR3 sequence: CASSEEVSRVGAEAFF. Written as DNA, the CDR3 is TGTGCCAGCAGTGAAGAAGTTTCCCGTGTGGGCGCTGAAGCTTTCTTT. The chain uses TRBV2 and TRBJ1-1; D remains ambiguous. V was shortened by 1 base and J by 6 bases, with 18 bases between the two germline ends. The germline CDR1 and CDR2 sequences are SNHLY and FYNNEI. The CDR3 extends over 16 amino acids.

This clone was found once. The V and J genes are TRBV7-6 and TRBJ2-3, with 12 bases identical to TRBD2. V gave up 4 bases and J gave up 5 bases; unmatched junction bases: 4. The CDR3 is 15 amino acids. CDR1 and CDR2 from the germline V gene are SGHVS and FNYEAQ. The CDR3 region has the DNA TGTGCCAGCAGCTCCCCGGGACTAGCGGGAGATACGCAGTATTTT. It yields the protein CASSSPGLAGDTQYF. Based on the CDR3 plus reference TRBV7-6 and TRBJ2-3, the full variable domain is GAGVSQSPRYKVTKRGQDVALRCDPISGHVSLYWYRQALGQGPEFLTYFNYEAQQDKSGLPNDRFSAERPEGSISTLTIQRTEQRDSAMYRCASSSPGLAGDTQYFGPGTRLTVL.

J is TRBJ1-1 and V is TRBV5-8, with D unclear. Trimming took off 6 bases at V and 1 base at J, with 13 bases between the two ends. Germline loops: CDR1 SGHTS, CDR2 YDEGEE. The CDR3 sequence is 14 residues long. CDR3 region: CASTSRWANTEAFF. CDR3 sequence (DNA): TGTGCCAGCACCTCCCGTTGGGCGAACACTGAAGCTTTCTTT. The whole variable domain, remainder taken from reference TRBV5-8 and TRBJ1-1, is EAGVTQSPTHLIKTRGQQATLRCSPISGHTSVYWYQQALGLGLQFLLWYDEGEERNRGNFPPRFSGRQFPNYSSELNVNALELEDSALYLCASTSRWANTEAFFGQGTRLTVV.

CDR3 in DNA: TGTGCCAGCAGTGAACTGGCAGGGGGGCCCCAAGAGACCCAGTACTTC. Encoded protein: CASSELAGGPQETQYF. The chain is built from TRBV6-1 and TRBJ2-5, with a tentative D call TRBD1 (7 bases). CDR1 is MNHNS, CDR2 SASEGT, per germline. The CDR3 runs to 16 residues. V was shortened by 2 bases and J by 1 base, with 14 bases between the two germline ends.

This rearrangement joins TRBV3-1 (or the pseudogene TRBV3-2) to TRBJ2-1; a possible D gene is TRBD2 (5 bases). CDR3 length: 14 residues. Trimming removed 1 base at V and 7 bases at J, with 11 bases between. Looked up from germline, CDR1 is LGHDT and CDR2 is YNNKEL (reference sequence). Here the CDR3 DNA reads TGTGCCAGCAGCCAAGCCCCCCCGGGGAATGAGCAGTTCTTC. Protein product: CASSQAPPGNEQFF.

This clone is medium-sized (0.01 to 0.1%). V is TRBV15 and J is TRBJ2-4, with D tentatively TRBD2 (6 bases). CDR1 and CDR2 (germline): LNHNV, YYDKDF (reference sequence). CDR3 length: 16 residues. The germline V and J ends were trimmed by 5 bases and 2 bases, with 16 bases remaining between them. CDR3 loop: CATSLECRGTKNIQYF. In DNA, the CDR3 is TGTGCCACCAGCCTCGAGTGCCGGGGGACCAAAAACATTCAGTACTTC.

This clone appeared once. CDR3 nucleotides: TGTGCCAGCAGCCCCGAACTAGCGAGGTACAATGAGCAGTTCTTC. Translated, it gives CASSPELARYNEQFF. The chain uses TRBV14 and TRBJ2-1; 7 bases fit TRBD2. The CDR3 runs 15 residues. The V segment lost 4 bases and the J segment 4 bases; nucleotides outside the gene matches: 7. The V gene's germline CDR1 is SGHDN and CDR2 FVKESK.

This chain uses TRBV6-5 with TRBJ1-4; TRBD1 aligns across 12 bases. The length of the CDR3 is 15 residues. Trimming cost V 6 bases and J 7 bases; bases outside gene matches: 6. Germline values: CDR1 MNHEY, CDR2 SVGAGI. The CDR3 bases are TGTGCCAGCAGGGGGACAGGGGGCACGAGTGAAAAACTGTTTTTT. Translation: CASRGTGGTSEKLFF.

CDR3 in DNA: TGTGCCAGCAGCTTAGGAGCGGGGGGGCCGAGAGATACGCAGTATTTT. Translating it yields CASSLGAGGPRDTQYF. The chain recombines TRBV7-3 with TRBJ2-3; TRBD2 aligns across 10 bases. J was trimmed by 5 bases and V by 2 bases; bases with no gene match: 7. The CDR3 has 16 residues. From germline, CDR1 is SGHTA and CDR2 FQGTGA. Drawing the rest from reference TRBV7-3 and TRBJ2-3, the complete variable domain is GAGVSQTPSNKVTEKGKYVELRCDPISGHTALYWYRQSLGQGPEFLIYFQGTGAADDSGLPNDRFFAVRPEGSVSTLKIQRTERGDSAVYLCASSLGAGGPRDTQYFGPGTRLTVL.

The CDR3 spells CASSSSGGVRNEQFF. As DNA, the CDR3 is TGTGCCAGCAGCTCTAGCGGGGGGGTTAGGAATGAGCAGTTCTTC. The chain is built from TRBV9 and TRBJ2-1; 12 bases map to TRBD2. CDR3 length equals 15 residues. Germline-derived CDR1 and CDR2 are SGDLS and YYNGEE. The ends lost 4 bases at V and 7 bases at J; junction bases unmatched: 6.

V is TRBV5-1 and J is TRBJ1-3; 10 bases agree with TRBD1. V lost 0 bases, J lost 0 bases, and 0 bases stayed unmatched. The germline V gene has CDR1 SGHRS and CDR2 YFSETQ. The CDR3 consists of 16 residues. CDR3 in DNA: TGCGCCAGCAGCTTGGGGACAGGGGGCTCTGGAAACACCATATATTTT. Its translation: CASSLGTGGSGNTIYF. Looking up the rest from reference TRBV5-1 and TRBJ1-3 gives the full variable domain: KAGVTQTPRYLIKTRGQQVTLSCSPISGHRSVSWYQQTPGQGLQFLFEYFSETQRNKGNFPGRFSGRQFSNSRSEMNVSTLELGDSALYLCASSLGTGGSGNTIYFGEGSWLTVV.

The CDR3 sequence is CAISEVVAGTGELFF. CDR3 nucleotide sequence: TGTGCCATCAGTGAGGTAGTAGCGGGGACCGGGGAGCTGTTTTTT. The chain couples TRBV10-3 to TRBJ2-2, with 8 bases matching TRBD2. V lost 2 bases, J lost 5 bases, and 4 bases stayed unmatched. The germline CDR1 and CDR2 sequences are ENHRY and SYGVKD. This CDR3 is built from 15 residues.

DNA of the CDR3: TGTGCCAGCAGCTCCGGGACTATCCAAAGCTCCTACAATGAGCAGTTCTTC. It translates to CASSSGTIQSSYNEQFF. V and J are TRBV11-3 and TRBJ2-1, with 7 bases fitting TRBD2. J gave up 0 bases and V 4 bases, and 9 bases lay outside the gene matches. This CDR3 is 17 amino acids long. Germline V lookup: CDR1 SGHNT, CDR2 YENEEA.

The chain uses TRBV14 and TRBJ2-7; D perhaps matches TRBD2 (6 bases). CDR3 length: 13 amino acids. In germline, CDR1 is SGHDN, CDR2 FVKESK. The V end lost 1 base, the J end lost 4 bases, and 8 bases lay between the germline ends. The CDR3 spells CASSQVRGYEQYF. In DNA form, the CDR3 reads TGTGCCAGCAGCCAAGTACGGGGGTACGAGCAGTACTTC. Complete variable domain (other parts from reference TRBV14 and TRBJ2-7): EAGVTQFPSHSVIEKGQTVTLRCDPISGHDNLYWYRRVMGKEIKFLLHFVKESKQDESGMPNNRFLAERTGGTYSTLKVQPAELEDSGVYFCASSQVRGYEQYFGPGTRLTVT.

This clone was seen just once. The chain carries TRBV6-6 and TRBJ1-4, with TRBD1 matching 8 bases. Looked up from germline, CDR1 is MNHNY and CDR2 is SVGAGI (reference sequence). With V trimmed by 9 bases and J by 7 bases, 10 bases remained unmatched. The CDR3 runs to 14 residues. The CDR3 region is CASLSGQAFEKLFF. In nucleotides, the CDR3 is TGTGCCAGTCTGTCGGGACAGGCTTTTGAAAAACTGTTTTTT.

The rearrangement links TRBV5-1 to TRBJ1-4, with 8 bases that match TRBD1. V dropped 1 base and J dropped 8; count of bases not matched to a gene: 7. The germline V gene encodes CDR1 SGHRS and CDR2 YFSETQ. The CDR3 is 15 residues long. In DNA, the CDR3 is TGCGCCAGCAGCTTGAGTACAGGGGGTGAAGAAAAACTGTTTTTT. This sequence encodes CASSLSTGGEEKLFF.

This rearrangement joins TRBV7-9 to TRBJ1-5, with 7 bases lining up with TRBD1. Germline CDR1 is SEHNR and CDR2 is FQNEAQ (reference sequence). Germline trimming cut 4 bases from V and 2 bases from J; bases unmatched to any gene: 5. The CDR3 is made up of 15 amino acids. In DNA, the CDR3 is TGTGCCAGCAGCTGGGGTACAGGGGGCAATCAGCCCCAGCATTTT. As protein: CASSWGTGGNQPQHF.

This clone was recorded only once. The DNA of the CDR3 is TGTGCCAGCAGTTACCGGTGGGGGGGCGGGGATACGCAGTATTTT. Amino acid sequence: CASSYRWGGGDTQYF. The chain recombines TRBV6-5 with TRBJ2-3; possibly TRBD2 for D (7 bases). Looked up from germline, CDR1 is MNHEY and CDR2 is SVGAGI. V was pared by 2 bases and J by 6 bases, with 15 bases between. The CDR3 runs to 15 residues.

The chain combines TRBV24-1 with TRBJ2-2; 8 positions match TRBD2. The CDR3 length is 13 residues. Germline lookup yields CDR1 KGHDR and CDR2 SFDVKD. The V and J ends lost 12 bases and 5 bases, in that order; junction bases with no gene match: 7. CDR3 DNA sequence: TGTGCCTCGGGGGGGGCTCGGACCGGGGAGCTGTTTTTT. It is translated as CASGGARTGELFF.